The source of this T cell receptor (beta chain) is a study of CD8+ T cells in alopecia areata. Whole-study context: For the treated group, dosing was oral tofacitinib at 5 to 10 mg twice daily. Patients remained on tofacitinib for 6 to 18 months and then went 6 months without it.

Sequencing relied on a cDNA template that was reverse transcribed from extracted RNA. This table comes from immunoSEQ multiplex PCR, and its TCRdb copy is limited to in-frame clones, with some not included. Here the sample spans about 15,000 clones, more than 45% being singletons. The CDR3 covers 11 residues. Alopecia areata patients gave lesional scalp punch biopsies and peripheral blood samples. Study observations and caveats: More clonal than normal scalp was lesional scalp, particularly alopecia totalis/universalis. Sharing of TCR sequences between patients (possibly for HLA-related reasons) was less clear than in mice.

About this clone: What it binds is unknown.

The chain carries TRBV21-1 and TRBJ2-7; TRBD2 reflects the table's D call only, with no check against the DNA. TRBV21-1 is marked as a pseudogene. Material for sequencing was skin. This TCR derives from a human donor with alopecia areata. The CDR3 loop reads CASSLALEQYF. Written as DNA, the CDR3 is TGTGCCAGCAGCCTAGCCCTAGAGCAGTACTTC.